This T cell receptor (beta chain) was captured in a study of beta chain features in type 1 diabetes (dated by TCRdb to between 2018 and 2020). Notes on the research overall: Mean age, gender distribution, total cell number and subset yield did not differ between patients and healthy donors. Regulatory and stem cell-like memory subsets were isolated from only 8 patients and roughly eight healthy donors, whereas naive and central memory subsets came from all 28 donors. Across all samples, some 100,000,000 sorted cells were examined, and cell number per subset correlated strongly with RNA yield. The study compared the TCRB repertoires of sorted circulating CD4+ T cell subsets in recently diagnosed type 1 diabetes patients with those in matched healthy donors. Paper-wide results and their limitations: Shorter templates might have been favored by PCR, but patient and control samples were amplified and corrected together, so both groups would have been affected equally by any skew. The naive, central memory and regulatory TCRB repertoires appeared to resemble one another more closely among patients than among healthy donors. Because small numbers of individuals were included in the HLA sub-analyses, any influence of HLA type on TCRB rearrangement was left unresolved. Because cDNA was sequenced instead of genomic DNA, highly expressing activated cells could be over-represented, though the groups showed no difference in activation or CD3 levels. Patients with type 1 diabetes made fewer insertions and deleted more nucleotides at VDJ recombination sites, implying thymic rearrangement abnormalities. In all four CD4+ subsets, TCRB CDR3 length was moderately but significantly shorter in type 1 diabetes patients.

The High Capacity cDNA Reverse Transcription Kit was used to reverse transcribe all of the isolated RNA, meaning that expressed TCRB transcripts were what got sequenced. Deep immunoSEQ sequencing was performed on naive, central memory and regulatory T cell samples, with an average of about 3.6 million total reads per sample. Sorted cells were lysed in RLT buffer, and RNA was extracted using DNase-treated RNeasy Micro or Mini kits according to cell number. Each cell subset was processed separately to prevent cross-contamination, with patient and healthy donor samples processed together. The immunoSEQ multiplex PCR was used to amplify TCRB sequences from cDNA, generating 87-bp fragments that spanned the CDR3 region. Sequencing of the amplicons was performed on the Illumina HiSeq platform. Concerning the study's data processing: PCR bias was computationally corrected using synthetic template baselines, reads within Hamming distance 2 were collapsed, and singletons that could not be merged were discarded. By aligning reads against IMGT, V, D and J genes, CDR3 length, and insertions or deletions at six rearrangement sites were assigned. Within each subset, clonotype counts were normalized to the number of sorted cells before true diversity and Gini coefficients were calculated with the tcR R package. The overlap coefficient, calculated on TCRB nucleotide sequences, was used to measure repertoire sharing. As a proxy for the pre-selection repertoire, out-of-frame TCRB sequences from naive cells were analyzed. TCRdb obtained this table from immuneACCESS and retained in-frame rearrangements with V and J assigned. These tables miss some clones; where compared with another copy, unresolved V genes account for less than half of the shortfall, and the remainder is unexplained. That table furnishes V, J and clone size, whereas the DNA furnished D and trimming. Here the sample has about 710,000 clones; roughly 13% occur a single time. 0.035% to 0.04% of the sample comes from the top ten.

This clone has more than one count but fewer than ten. Its antigen remains undetermined. Qualities for individual bases were not recorded, and no much larger clone is one base off. From each donor, a single peripheral blood sample of approximately 0.11 L on average was drawn into heparinised tubes. Naive, central memory, regulatory and stem cell-like memory CD4+ T cells were sorted on a BD FACSAria II using a panel including CD45RO, CCR7, CD25, CD127, CD95 and CD27. Every sorted population had a purity above 95%. PBMCs were separated immediately by Lymphoprep density gradient centrifugation and were stained directly, without being cultured. Samples were stained and sorted in pairs, with one healthy donor and one patient per experiment, so that batch effects were minimized. The clonotype originates from a man aged 18 to 30 with type 1 diabetes. Sequences were obtained from naive CD4+ T cells from blood. What the cell subset or site label conveys for this sample: true naive CD4+ T cells.

Here is the DNA: TGCGCCAGCAAACCCCCCGGGTCCGGGGCCAACGTCCTGACTTTC. Translation gives CASKPPGSGANVLTF. This chain joins TRBV5-1 to TRBJ2-6, with the D gene too uncertain to name. From a lookup of the germline V gene, CDR1 and CDR2 are SGHRS and YFSETQ. V and J are truncated by 6 bases and 4 bases respectively, leaving an intervening sequence of 14 bases. The CDR3 sequence holds 15 residues, the cysteine and phenylalanine included. Only the CDR3 DNA is retained, 45 bases long and in frame from the first base. With all but the CDR3 taken from the reference TRBV5-1 and TRBJ2-6 genes, the full variable domain is: KAGVTQTPRYLIKTRGQQVTLSCSPISGHRSVSWYQQTPGQGLQFLFEYFSETQRNKGNFPGRFSGRQFSNSRSEMNVSTLELGDSALYLCASKPPGSGANVLTFGAGSRLTVL.